The rows below give T cell receptor beta chains drawn from one sample of a study of T cell clones after liver transplantation. Clones were sequenced by immunoSEQ multiplex PCR, and TCRdb holds only the in-frame ones, with some missing. Here the sample spans about 51,000 clones, roughly nine tenths being singletons. The sequences come from CD8+ T cells from blood, collected 12 months after liver transplant. The receptors were gathered from a human patient who received a liver transplant. The graft donor may account for some of the T cells. Each CDR3 is given with its conserved first and last residue. A D gene is named only where the DNA matches it firmly. For some rows the clone size is stated as once, few or many, or as a class when expanded; others skip it.

size: many
V: TRBV7-3
D: TRBD1
J: TRBJ1-1
CDR3: CASSPGGLNTEAFF
DNA: TGTGCCAGCAGCCCAGGGGGCTTGAACACTGAAGCTTTCTTT

size: .
V: TRBV5-4
D: .
J: TRBJ1-2
CDR3: CASSPYRETNYGYTF
DNA: TGTGCCAGCAGCCCATACAGGGAAACTAACTATGGCTACACCTTC

size: .
V: TRBV11-2
D: .
J: TRBJ2-2
CDR3: CASSSQPGSGELFF
DNA: TGTGCCAGCAGCTCGCAGCCCGGGTCCGGGGAGCTGTTTTTT

size: .
V: TRBV7-8
D: .
J: TRBJ1-3
CDR3: CASSTDGSSGNTIYF
DNA: TGTGCCAGCAGCACGGACGGGAGCTCTGGAAACACCATATATTTT

size: few
V: TRBV29-1
D: .
J: TRBJ2-7
CDR3: CSVGAGQFYEQYF
DNA: TGCAGCGTTGGGGCAGGACAGTTCTACGAGCAGTACTTC

size: .
V: TRBV4-1
D: .
J: TRBJ1-3
CDR3: CASSQVWGRSGNTIYF
DNA: TGCGCCAGCAGCCAAGTGTGGGGTCGCTCTGGAAACACCATATATTTT

size: .
V: TRBV19
D: .
J: TRBJ1-1
CDR3: CASSLGGARTEAFF
DNA: TGTGCCAGTAGCCTCGGAGGGGCTCGGACTGAAGCTTTCTTT

size: once
V: TRBV29-1
D: TRBD2
J: TRBJ2-1
CDR3: CSVHREVYNEQFF
DNA: TGCAGCGTTCATCGGGAGGTCTACAATGAGCAGTTCTTC

size: .
V: TRBV4-3
D: .
J: TRBJ2-1
CDR3: CASSQAGMELNEQFF
DNA: TGCGCCAGCAGCCAAGCAGGAATGGAGCTCAATGAGCAGTTCTTC

size: .
V: TRBV6-1
D: TRBD2
J: TRBJ2-1
CDR3: CASSTSGIFNEQFF
DNA: TGTGCCAGCTCGACTAGCGGGATATTCAATGAGCAGTTCTTC

size: .
V: TRBV7-9
D: .
J: TRBJ1-3
CDR3: CASSLYRVSVETGNTIYF
DNA: TGTGCCAGCAGCTTGTACCGCGTGTCAGTTGAGACTGGAAACACCATATATTTT

size: .
V: TRBV27
D: .
J: TRBJ2-1
CDR3: CASSPDSNNEQFF
DNA: TGTGCCAGCAGTCCGGACTCCAACAATGAGCAGTTCTTC

size: .
V: TRBV7-2
D: .
J: TRBJ2-7
CDR3: CASSLDWSYEQYF
DNA: TGTGCCAGCAGCTTAGACTGGAGTTACGAGCAGTACTTC

size: .
V: TRBV7-9
D: TRBD2
J: TRBJ2-3
CDR3: CASSLSSGWTDTQYF
DNA: TGTGCCAGCAGCTTAAGTAGCGGGTGGACAGATACGCAGTATTTT

size: medium-sized
V: TRBV7-6
D: .
J: TRBJ2-7
CDR3: CASSSGPNYEQYF
DNA: TGTGCCAGCAGCTCGGGTCCTAACTACGAGCAGTACTTC

size: .
V: TRBV10-2
D: .
J: TRBJ2-3
CDR3: CASFDRGSPTDTQYF
DNA: TGCGCCAGCTTCGACCGGGGATCCCCCACAGATACGCAGTATTTT

size: .
V: TRBV27
D: .
J: TRBJ1-2
CDR3: CASSLSDEGYGYTF
DNA: TGTGCCAGCAGTTTATCGGACGAAGGGTATGGCTACACCTTC

size: .
V: TRBV15
D: .
J: TRBJ1-4
CDR3: CATSRVPRLTGGNEKLFF
DNA: TGTGCCACCAGCAGAGTTCCTCGCCTTACTGGGGGGAATGAAAAACTGTTTTTT

size: .
V: TRBV6-5
D: .
J: TRBJ1-1
CDR3: CASSQSSEAFF
DNA: TGTGCCAGCTCTCAGTCCTCTGAAGCTTTCTTT

size: .
V: TRBV7-9
D: .
J: TRBJ1-2
CDR3: CASSPAQRMGYTF
DNA: TGTGCCAGCAGCCCCGCCCAAAGGATGGGCTACACCTTC

size: .
V: TRBV5-6
D: .
J: TRBJ2-7
CDR3: CASSFSLGYEQYF
DNA: TGTGCCAGCAGCTTCTCACTTGGCTACGAGCAGTACTTC

size: .
V: TRBV27
D: .
J: TRBJ2-1
CDR3: CASTLGYGSYNEQFF
DNA: TGTGCCAGCACCTTGGGTTATGGGTCCTACAATGAGCAGTTCTTC

size: few
V: TRBV6-5
D: TRBD1
J: TRBJ1-1
CDR3: CASSYAPDRVGTEAFF
DNA: TGTGCCAGCAGTTACGCCCCGGACAGGGTGGGGACTGAAGCTTTCTTT

size: once
V: TRBV27
D: TRBD1
J: TRBJ2-5
CDR3: CASSYYRTGKETQYF
DNA: TGTGCCAGCAGTTACTATCGGACAGGGAAAGAGACCCAGTACTTC

size: .
V: TRBV7-9
D: .
J: TRBJ2-4
CDR3: CASSFNEAAKNIQYF
DNA: TGTGCCAGCAGCTTTAACGAAGCAGCCAAAAACATTCAGTACTTC

size: .
V: TRBV27
D: .
J: TRBJ2-7
CDR3: CASSWDGYEQYF
DNA: TGTGCCAGCAGTTGGGACGGGTACGAGCAGTACTTC

size: .
V: TRBV13
D: TRBD2
J: TRBJ2-7
CDR3: CASSLELAGGTYEQYF
DNA: TGTGCCAGCAGCTTAGAACTAGCGGGAGGTACCTACGAGCAGTACTTC

size: .
V: TRBV4-1
D: TRBD1
J: TRBJ2-5
CDR3: CASSPGQGALETQYF
DNA: TGCGCCAGCAGCCCCGGACAGGGGGCTTTGGAGACCCAGTACTTC

size: .
V: TRBV28
D: .
J: TRBJ1-1
CDR3: CATRPGHKAFF
DNA: TGTGCCACCCGACCGGGACACAAAGCTTTCTTT

size: .
V: TRBV4-1
D: TRBD1
J: TRBJ2-1
CDR3: CASSKTGGQDNEQFF
DNA: TGCGCCAGCAGCAAAACAGGGGGTCAGGACAATGAGCAGTTCTTC

size: .
V: TRBV27
D: .
J: TRBJ2-7
CDR3: CASSFGPASEQYF
DNA: TGTGCCAGCAGTTTCGGGCCGGCCTCTGAGCAGTACTTC

size: .
V: TRBV19
D: .
J: TRBJ2-3
CDR3: CASSLWGRGSTDTQYF
DNA: TGTGCCAGTAGCCTATGGGGGCGGGGTAGCACAGATACGCAGTATTTT

size: .
V: TRBV6-6
D: TRBD1
J: TRBJ2-7
CDR3: CASSYLGQVYEQYF
DNA: TGTGCCAGCAGTTACTTGGGACAGGTCTACGAGCAGTACTTC

size: .
V: TRBV29-1
D: .
J: TRBJ2-3
CDR3: CSVGGSASTDTQYF
DNA: TGCAGCGTCGGAGGGAGCGCCAGCACAGATACGCAGTATTTT

size: .
V: TRBV13
D: TRBD1
J: TRBJ2-7
CDR3: CASSPAHRGRPQQYF
DNA: TGTGCCAGCAGCCCAGCGCACAGGGGGCGACCCCAGCAGTACTTC

size: once
V: TRBV28
D: TRBD2
J: TRBJ2-3
CDR3: CASSRLAGVARTDTQYF
DNA: TGTGCCAGCAGTCGACTAGCGGGAGTCGCCCGCACAGATACGCAGTATTTT

size: few
V: TRBV28
D: .
J: TRBJ1-2
CDR3: CASSLAQGWGYTF
DNA: TGTGCCAGCAGTTTAGCGCAGGGGTGGGGCTACACCTTC

size: .
V: TRBV19
D: .
J: TRBJ1-5
CDR3: CASSELPTLVNQPQHF
DNA: TGTGCCAGTAGCGAACTCCCTACCCTGGTAAATCAGCCCCAGCATTTT

size: few
V: TRBV7-2
D: .
J: TRBJ1-4
CDR3: CASSLEAEKLFF
DNA: TGTGCCAGCAGCTTAGAGGCTGAAAAACTGTTTTTT

size: few
V: TRBV4-1
D: .
J: TRBJ1-1
CDR3: CASSQESGPTGFF
DNA: TGCGCCAGCAGCCAAGAATCCGGGCCCACCGGTTTCTTT

size: .
V: TRBV7-9
D: .
J: TRBJ1-2
CDR3: CASSLYGHGGYTF
DNA: TGTGCCAGCAGCTTATATGGCCATGGTGGCTACACCTTC

size: .
V: TRBV19
D: .
J: TRBJ2-7
CDR3: CASSMVGVNEQYF
DNA: TGTGCCAGTAGTATGGTAGGGGTGAACGAGCAGTACTTC

size: .
V: TRBV27
D: .
J: TRBJ1-2
CDR3: CASSLSYPGNGYTF
DNA: TGTGCCAGCAGTTTATCGTACCCAGGGAACGGCTACACCTTC

size: .
V: TRBV6-1
D: TRBD2
J: TRBJ2-7
CDR3: CASSEAGGSSYEQYF
DNA: TGTGCCAGCAGTGAAGCGGGGGGGAGCTCCTACGAGCAGTACTTC

size: .
V: TRBV28
D: .
J: TRBJ2-6
CDR3: CASSLVGWQSGANVLTF
DNA: TGTGCCAGCAGTTTAGTTGGGTGGCAGTCTGGGGCCAACGTCCTGACTTTC

size: .
V: TRBV4-1
D: TRBD1
J: TRBJ1-2
CDR3: CASSLGQGQGGYTF
DNA: TGCGCCAGCAGCCTCGGACAGGGCCAAGGTGGCTACACCTTC

size: few
V: TRBV7-7
D: TRBD2
J: TRBJ2-1
CDR3: CASSLAGGFDEQFF
DNA: TGTGCTAGCAGCTTAGCGGGAGGATTCGATGAGCAGTTCTTC

size: .
V: TRBV11-2
D: TRBD1
J: TRBJ1-4
CDR3: CASSTERTGVNEKLFF
DNA: TGTGCCAGCAGCACCGAACGGACAGGAGTCAACGAAAAACTGTTTTTT